Included here is one T cell receptor (beta chain) sequence, with context. The antigen is undetermined. The sample comes from a study of regulatory T cells in long-lasting Graves disease. PBMCs provided the RNA from which the TCR library was made. Staff drew around 8.6 milliliters of peripheral blood into EDTA tubes. Study observations and caveats: Among the persistent patients, 2,500 to 3,000 public clonotypes were shared, more than the roughly 970 shared among new patients. Lower TCR diversity characterized persistent Graves' patients relative to newly diagnosed patients. There was favoring of TRBV28, TRBJ1-2 and TRBJ2-5 in persistent disease.

TCRdb fed the reads into MiXCR, producing one record per CDR3 protein. The table records fewer than 950 distinct CDR3 sequences, approximately 79% of them present only once. Trimming removed 9 bases from V and 3 bases from J, with 17 bases in between. The germline gives CDR1 MNHNS, CDR2 SASEGT. This CDR3 is 14 amino acids long. The clonotype was recovered from a man aged 35-49 years with Graves disease. The source material was peripheral blood mononuclear cells (PBMCs), sampled with antithyroid drug treatment, in newly diagnosed or persistent Graves disease (not recorded which). The chain combines TRBV6-1 with TRBJ1-1, with TRBD1 as a possible D gene (6 bases). The CDR3 reads CASCGGRLYTEAFF. As DNA, the CDR3 is TGTGCCAGTTGTGGGGGGCGGTTGTACACTGAAGCTTTCTTT.